Presented here are 10 T cell receptor beta chains from one specimen sequenced in a study of neurological immune-mediated disorders. A single record per CDR3 protein comes from TCRdb applying MiXCR to the 5' RACE reads. The data show 27,000 or so distinct CDR3 sequences, more than 2.5% seen once. Sequenced material: PBMCs. These receptors all stem from a woman in her twenties or thirties with multiple sclerosis.

In regard to this clonotype: An end of the junction differs from the germline gene, which may be a read error. V and J are TRBV27 and TRBJ2-3; TRBD1 matches at 9 bases. CDR3 size: 12 residues. Germline assignment: CDR1 MNHEY and CDR2 SMNVEV (reference sequence). CDR3 sequence (DNA): TGCGGGACAGGGCATAGCACAGATACGCAGTATTTT. Protein sequence: CGTGHSTDTQYF.

This clonotype was recorded at least ten times. The V gene is TRBV3-1, the J gene TRBJ2-5; D perhaps matches TRBD2 (5 bases). The CDR3 length is 16 residues. Trimming took 0 bases from V and 7 from J, leaving 18 bases between them. Germline V gene data show CDR1 as LGHDT and CDR2 as YNNKEL (reference sequence). The CDR3 DNA sequence: TGTGCCAGCAGCCAAGATCACCCAAGGGCAGAGGGGACCCAGTACTTC. This encodes CASSQDHPRAEGTQYF.

This clonotype was seen more than once but under ten times. Just one base apart from a much larger clone, this may be a read error. The V and J genes are TRBV5-1 and TRBJ2-4; 7 bases are shared with TRBD1. This CDR3 spans 18 amino acids. Per the germline V gene, CDR1 is SGHRS and CDR2 is YFSETQ. CDR3 nucleotides: TGCGCCAGCAGCTTGGACTGGGACAGTCTTCTAGCCAAAAAAATTCAGTACTTC. Residues: CASSLDWDSLLAKKIQYF.

This clonotype was observed at least ten times. The chain couples TRBV20-1 to TRBJ1-1, with a tentative D call TRBD1 (6 bases). The V end lost 4 bases, the J end lost 1 base, and 16 bases lay between the germline ends. The CDR3 contains 15 residues. Germline CDR1 is DFQATT and CDR2 is SNEGSKA (reference sequence). CDR3 sequence: CSAKKWETGNTEAFF. The CDR3 nucleotides read TGCAGTGCTAAGAAATGGGAGACAGGGAACACTGAAGCTTTCTTT.

The table lists this clonotype with a few counts. The junction does not match germline at one end; this may be a read error. The chain uses TRBV7-9 and TRBJ1-5, with a tentative D call TRBD1 (5 bases). This CDR3 region has 12 residues. Germline CDR1 and CDR2: SEHNR and FQNEAQ (reference sequence). CDR3 DNA sequence: TGTGCCAGCAGCCCCGGAGGGGCGTCCCAGAATTTT. It is translated as CASSPGGASQNF.

This clonotype showed up many times. V gene TRBV12-3 or TRBV12-4 combines with J gene TRBJ1-2, with 9 bases that match TRBD1. V shed 3 bases, J shed 4 bases, and the junction held 3 bases outside the gene matches. This CDR3 is built from 14 residues. The CDR3 protein is CASSLRTGVYGYTF. The CDR3 DNA reads TGTGCCAGCAGTTTGCGGACAGGGGTCTATGGCTACACCTTC.

This clonotype has ten or more counts. This chain uses TRBV5-1 with TRBJ2-3; D gene uncertain. The V gene's germline CDR1 is SGHRS and CDR2 YFSETQ. CDR3 length: 14 residues. Trimming took off 3 bases at V and 0 bases at J, with 8 bases between the two ends. The CDR3 nucleotides are TGCGCCAGCAGCTCAGGCGAAAGCACAGATACGCAGTATTTT. Its translation is CASSSGESTDTQYF.

This clonotype showed up many times. The chain has TRBV27 and TRBJ2-5; 9 bases align to TRBD2. CDR1 and CDR2 (germline): MNHEY, SMNVEV (reference sequence). This CDR3 region has 18 residues. Trimming at V came to 2 bases and at J to 3 bases, leaving 13 bases not matched to a gene. CDR3 in DNA: TGTGCCAGCAGTTTAAGGGGCTGGGGGGCGGGAGGGGAAGAGACCCAGTACTTC. Translating gives CASSLRGWGAGGEETQYF.

This clonotype was counted ten times or more. A read error may account for a junction end that differs from germline. The chain couples TRBV12-3 or TRBV12-4 to TRBJ1-6; a weak D match, TRBD1 (5 bases). CDR3 length: 13 amino acids. The CDR3 DNA reads TGTGCCAGCAGCCCAGGACATGCCGCGCCCCTCAACTTT. Residues: CASSPGHAAPLNF.

This clonotype was found many times. The chain joins TRBV5-1 to TRBJ2-3; 9 bases align to TRBD1. With V trimmed by 4 bases and J by 4 bases, 7 bases remained unmatched. CDR1 SGHRS and CDR2 YFSETQ come from the germline V gene. The CDR3 sequence is 15 residues long. CDR3 sequence reads: CASSMDRGWADTQYF. The CDR3, as DNA: TGCGCCAGCAGCATGGACAGGGGCTGGGCAGATACGCAGTATTTT.